The clone carrying this T cell receptor (beta chain) showed up many times. The antigen is not known. This sample was included in a study of blood T cells in healthy people across ages. Study-wide results and caveats: A greater number of naive CD4+ cells and higher diversity distinguished long-lived donors from aged donors. Observed TCR beta diversity showed a strong correlation with the percentage of naive T cells as measured by flow cytometry. Observed TCR beta diversity per million T cells went down as age went up. This fall followed a roughly linear course with age.

The use of a sample-barcoded 5' primer and a J-beta primer mix characterized a second PCR of about 7 to 12 cycles. CDR3-containing paired-end reads numbered at least 2.5 million in each sample. One entry per CDR3 protein results from TCRdb running MiXCR on the 5' RACE reads. Of some 900,000 distinct CDR3 sequences listed, 25% to 30% were seen once; the top ten hold about 18%. Looked up from germline, CDR1 is SGHDT and CDR2 is YYEEEE. J was trimmed by 8 bases and V by 2 bases; bases with no gene match: 10. CDR3 length equals 16 residues. The specimen was blood. This chain joins TRBV5-6 and TRBJ2-1; 10 bases match TRBD2. The clonotype was recovered from a woman older than 75 in good health. In DNA, the CDR3 is TGTGCCAGCAGCTTCCGGGTAGCGGGGGGTGTCGATGAGCAGTTCTTC. It specifies CASSFRVAGGVDEQFF.